Each of the 9 T cell receptor beta chains below was sequenced from the same sample in a study of blood T cells in healthy people across ages. The authors ran a second PCR of about 6 to 11 cycles using a sample-barcoded 5' primer and a J-beta primer mix. From the 5' RACE reads, TCRdb called clonotypes with MiXCR, one entry per CDR3 protein. This table holds about 900,000 distinct CDR3 sequences, 62% found once. The sample was blood. The source of these receptors is a man between 25 and 39 years old in good health.

There are a few counts of this clonotype. This CDR3 reads CASSVASGYQGNEQFF. CDR3 coding DNA: TGTGCCAGCAGCGTAGCTTCCGGGTACCAAGGAAATGAGCAGTTCTTC. The rearrangement links TRBV9 to TRBJ2-1; D is unclear. V was pared by 0 bases and J by 7 bases, with 17 bases between. CDR3 size: 16 residues. Germline assignment: CDR1 SGDLS and CDR2 YYNGEE.

This clonotype was seen only a few times. The chain carries TRBV7-9 and TRBJ1-2, with D perhaps matching TRBD1 (5 bases). V lost 5 bases and J lost 6, with 13 bases in between. The germline CDR1 and CDR2 sequences are SEHNR and FQNEAQ (reference sequence). The CDR3 runs 13 residues. The CDR3 loop is CASSPRQQDGYTF. CDR3 bases: TGTGCCAGCAGCCCGAGACAGCAGGATGGCTACACCTTC.

The V call is TRBV7-9, the J call TRBJ1-1; weak D call: TRBD1 (5 bases). V lost 4 bases, J lost 6 bases, and 12 bases lay in between. CDR3 length: 13 residues. Germline V gives CDR1 SEHNR, CDR2 FQNEAQ (reference sequence). Written as DNA, the CDR3 is TGTGCCAGCAGCTCCCGCGAGGGGTCTGAAGCTTTCTTT. Residues: CASSSREGSEAFF.

DNA of the CDR3: TGCAGTGCTAGATCGGCCCTAAATCAGCCCCAGCATTTT. It encodes CSARSALNQPQHF. The V and J genes are TRBV20-1 and TRBJ1-5; D not resolved. CDR3 length: 13 residues. With 2 bases removed from V and 4 bases from J, the gap between germline ends came to 9 bases. In germline, CDR1 is DFQATT, CDR2 SNEGSKA (reference sequence).

The chain couples TRBV27 to TRBJ2-1; TRBD2 matches 8 bases. J gave up 4 bases and V 5 bases, and 10 bases lay outside the gene matches. The germline gives CDR1 MNHEY, CDR2 SMNVEV (reference sequence). CDR3 length: 16 amino acids. The CDR3 here is CASSPRVAGNYNEQFF. The CDR3 coding sequence is TGTGCCAGCAGTCCGAGGGTAGCGGGGAATTACAATGAGCAGTTCTTC.

The V and J genes are TRBV5-1 and TRBJ2-5, with D tentatively TRBD1 (5 bases). This CDR3 comprises 15 residues. Between the trimmed V and J ends, which lost 0 bases and 3 bases, there was a span of 12 bases. From germline, CDR1 is SGHRS and CDR2 YFSETQ. CDR3 region: CASSLVPGQKETQYF. CDR3 nucleotides: TGCGCCAGCAGCTTGGTGCCAGGGCAAAAAGAGACCCAGTACTTC.

This clonotype was seen a single time. The rearrangement joins TRBV6-5 to TRBJ2-3; D possibly matches TRBD1 or TRBD2 (5 bases each). The V end lost 6 bases, the J end lost 3 bases, and 16 bases lay between the germline ends. The CDR3 loop spans 15 amino acids. CDR1 and CDR2 (germline): MNHEY, SVGAGI. CDR3 bases: TGTGCCAGCAGAAACCGGAGGACAACAACAGATACGCAGTATTTT. Translation gives CASRNRRTTTDTQYF.

The gene calls are TRBV7-2 and TRBJ1-5; a weak D match, TRBD1 (6 bases). CDR3 length equals 14 residues. Trimming pared 5 bases from V and 2 bases from J, leaving 10 bases between. The V gene's germline CDR1 is SGHTA and CDR2 FQGNSA. The DNA for the CDR3 is TGTGCCAGCAGCCACGGACAGCGCAATCAGCCCCAGCATTTT. Protein sequence: CASSHGQRNQPQHF.

J is TRBJ2-1 and V is TRBV20-1; D may be TRBD2 (6 bases). The V end lost 5 bases, the J end lost 5 bases, and 19 bases lay between the germline ends. The CDR3 is 15 amino acids. Germline CDR1 reads DFQATT; CDR2 reads SNEGSKA (reference sequence). CDR3 DNA: TGCAGTGCTTACAGCCGGGACTCGGGGCACAATGAGCAGTTCTTC. Protein sequence: CSAYSRDSGHNEQFF.